This T cell receptor (beta chain) was obtained from a study of CD8+ T cells in alopecia areata. Findings and caveats of the study: Among the top 100, expanded CD8+ clones were significantly decreased by tofacitinib, as was scalp clonality.

Germline CDR1 is MNHNY and CDR2 is SVGAGI (reference sequence). With V trimmed by 6 bases and J by 5 bases, 8 bases remained unmatched. CDR3 length equals 15 residues. Treatment given: oral pan-JAK inhibitor, 5-10 mg twice daily. As the sequencing template, cDNA was produced by extracting RNA and reverse transcribing it. Produced via immunoSEQ multiplex PCR; TCRdb's table is partial and in-frame only. The table has roughly 150,000 clones, roughly 50% seen once. Concerning this clone: Its antigen is not known.

This material consisted of CD8+ T cells sorted from blood, taken at week 4, from a patient treated with tofacitinib. This TCR was sampled from a human donor with alopecia areata. The chain couples TRBV6-6 to TRBJ2-1; 9 positions agree with TRBD2. CDR3 in DNA: TGTGCCAGCAGAAACCTAGCGGGGAGAGACAATGAGCAGTTCTTC. Its protein is CASRNLAGRDNEQFF.